Sequencing of this TCR beta chain was carried out in a study of blood T cell repertoires in COVID-19. For the study at large: The origin of the acute and convalescent COVID-19 samples was the United States, Italy and Spain. Sources were T cells, B-cell-depleted T cells, or PBMCs; the material itself was cDNA or gDNA.

In the authors' methods: How many nucleated cells were present was estimated from reference gene primer amplification. The data were produced by immunoSEQ multiplex PCR, yet TCRdb's version contains in-frame clones alone and is incomplete. V and J calls and clone size are as listed in that table; D and trimming were resolved from the DNA. The repertoire holds approximately 440,000 clones, with less than 95% as singletons. The J segment lost 7 bases and the V segment lost 5 bases, leaving 10 bases of the junction unmatched. Germline V lookup: CDR1 SGHNT, CDR2 YYREEE (reference sequence). There are 14 residues in the CDR3. Participants spanned ages about 18 to 100 years and resided in 20 to 30 US areas.

This receptor was identified in a man between 18 and 35 years old who had recovered from COVID-19. Sequenced input: PBMCs or T cells enriched from blood (not recorded which). The chain is built from TRBV5-4 and TRBJ1-1, with TRBD1 matching over 8 bases. The CDR3 loop is CASRVQGDTSEAFF. The CDR3 coding sequence is TGTGCCAGCAGGGTACAGGGGGACACTAGTGAAGCTTTCTTT.